Following are 26 T cell receptor beta chains from one sample sequenced in a study of blood T cell repertoires in COVID-19. Libraries were prepared by immunoSEQ multiplex PCR; TCRdb keeps only in-frame clonotypes and omits some of them. Among 250,000 or so clones listed, 85% to 90% were seen once. Sequencing used PBMCs or T cells enriched from blood (not recorded which). These receptors were obtained from a woman in her 50s who had recovered from COVID-19.

The chain employs TRBV28 and TRBJ1-3, with 8 positions matching TRBD1. Per germline, CDR1 MDHEN and CDR2 SYDVKM. With 6 bases clipped from V and 4 bases from J, the junction kept 8 bases outside the gene matches. The CDR3 consists of 15 residues. The CDR3 region has the DNA TGTGCCAGCAGCTTACATAGGGACAGGGGAAACACCATATATTTT. This translates into CASSLHRDRGNTIYF.

V and J are TRBV10-3 and TRBJ1-2; no firm D call. Deletions cut 4 bases from V and 10 bases from J, with 19 bases between. This CDR3 spans 14 amino acids. Germline loops: CDR1 ENHRY, CDR2 SYGVKD. The CDR3 DNA is TGTGCCATCAGTGCCCGAGGTGGATTGCAGTACTACACCTTC. Its protein is CAISARGGLQYYTF.

The rearrangement links TRBV30 to TRBJ1-1, with D perhaps matching TRBD1 (5 bases). The CDR3 spans 13 residues. V was trimmed by 1 base and J by 2 bases, leaving 8 bases between them. Germline V lookup: CDR1 GTSNPN, CDR2 SVGIG (reference sequence). Here the CDR3 DNA reads TGTGCCTGGAGTGGACAGCCCAACACTGAAGCTTTCTTT. As protein: CAWSGQPNTEAFF.

The chain is built from TRBV18 and TRBJ2-3; D call uncertain. Per the germline V gene, CDR1 is KGHSH and CDR2 is LQKENI. The V end lost 5 bases, the J end lost 0 bases, and 15 bases lay between the germline ends. The length of the CDR3 is 16 residues. Here the CDR3 reads CASSSRSKTSTDTQYF. For the CDR3, the DNA is TGTGCCAGCTCATCACGTTCAAAGACTAGCACAGATACGCAGTATTTT.

The chain joins TRBV11-2 to TRBJ2-3; perhaps TRBD2 as D (6 bases). The CDR3 is made up of 13 amino acids. The germline V and J ends were trimmed by 5 bases and 4 bases, with 10 bases remaining between them. The germline CDR1 and CDR2 sequences are SGHAT and FQNNGV. The CDR3 nucleotides read TGTGCCAGCAGCCTTCGGGGGTCAGATACGCAGTATTTT. Its translation is CASSLRGSDTQYF.

The CDR3 sequence: CASSADRGRHEKLFF. For the CDR3, the DNA is TGTGCCAGCAGCGCGGACAGGGGGCGGCATGAAAAACTGTTTTTT. This sequence joins TRBV7-9 and TRBJ1-4; 11 nucleotides agree with TRBD1. Per the germline V gene, CDR1 is SEHNR and CDR2 is FQNEAQ (reference sequence). V lost 5 bases to trimming and J lost 6 bases; unmatched junction nucleotides: 5. The CDR3 consists of 15 residues.

The chain uses TRBV6-1 and TRBJ1-4; D unresolved. The CDR3 totals 14 residues. Trimming stripped 0 bases from V and 2 bases from J, with 4 bases between. Germline assignment: CDR1 MNHNS and CDR2 SASEGT. The CDR3 DNA sequence: TGTGCCAGCAGTGAAGCCGGGACTAATGAAAAACTGTTTTTT. This gives the protein CASSEAGTNEKLFF.

The V and J genes are TRBV7-9 and TRBJ2-1, with D maybe TRBD1 (5 bases). Looked up from germline, CDR1 is SEHNR and CDR2 is FQNEAQ (reference sequence). CDR3 size: 17 residues. V shed 5 bases and J shed 8 bases, with 25 bases lying between them. The DNA of the CDR3 is TGTGCCAGCAGCACCCAATCTAGGGGTCTGGTCAACGATGAGCAGTTCTTC. The encoded protein is CASSTQSRGLVNDEQFF. The entire variable domain, with the rest obtained from reference TRBV7-9 and TRBJ2-1, is as follows: DTGVSQNPRHKITKRGQNVTFRCDPISEHNRLYWYRQTLGQGPEFLTYFQNEAQLEKSRLLSDRFSAERPKGSFSTLEIQRTEQGDSAMYLCASSTQSRGLVNDEQFFGPGTRLTVL.

The chain joins TRBV9 to TRBJ2-7; 7 positions match TRBD2. Trimming took 0 bases from V and 3 from J; bases not matched to a gene: 3. Germline V gene data show CDR1 as SGDLS and CDR2 as YYNGEE. This CDR3 has 14 amino acids. In nucleotides, the CDR3 is TGTGCCAGCAGCGTAGTTCCTAGCGGCTACGAGCAGTACTTC. Translated: CASSVVPSGYEQYF.

CDR3 in DNA: TGTGCCAGCAGCCCCTCCAGTTTGGATACGCAGTATTTT. Amino acid sequence: CASSPSSLDTQYF. The rearrangement joins TRBV7-3 to TRBJ2-3; unclear D gene. The CDR3 runs 13 residues. Trimming pared 5 bases from V and 6 bases from J, leaving 12 bases between. From germline, CDR1 is SGHTA and CDR2 FQGTGA. Using reference TRBV7-3 and TRBJ2-3 for the parts outside the CDR3, the full variable domain is GAGVSQTPSNKVTEKGKYVELRCDPISGHTALYWYRQSLGQGPEFLIYFQGTGAADDSGLPNDRFFAVRPEGSVSTLKIQRTERGDSAVYLCASSPSSLDTQYFGPGTRLTVL.

The gene calls are TRBV27 and TRBJ1-6; possibly TRBD1 for D (5 bases). CDR1 and CDR2 (germline): MNHEY, SMNVEV (reference sequence). The V gene lost 1 base and the J gene lost 7 bases, with 11 bases spanning the gap. The CDR3 consists of 15 residues. The CDR3 spells CASSLYGARNSPLHF. Here the CDR3 DNA reads TGTGCCAGCAGTTTATATGGGGCGAGGAATTCACCCCTCCACTTT.

This chain joins TRBV2 and TRBJ1-3; TRBD1 agrees at 7 bases. Germline CDR1 and CDR2: SNHLY and FYNNEI. The CDR3 consists of 16 residues. V lost 4 bases to trimming and J lost 5 bases; unmatched junction nucleotides: 11. The CDR3 region is CASSGPGGEGRNTIYF. CDR3 sequence (DNA): TGTGCCAGCAGTGGCCCAGGGGGAGAAGGGCGAAACACCATATATTTT.

CDR3 sequence: CASSTRLAGGEETQYF. The DNA of the CDR3 is TGTGCCAGCAGCACGCGACTAGCGGGAGGTGAGGAGACCCAGTACTTC. The V and J genes are TRBV21-1 and TRBJ2-5; the table's TRBD2 call for D was not verified on the DNA. TRBV21-1 is a pseudogene. The CDR3 has 16 amino acids.

The chain has TRBV6-5 and TRBJ2-7, with D possibly TRBD1 on 7 matching bases. Germline CDR1 is MNHEY and CDR2 is SVGAGI. The CDR3 has 15 residues. Trimming pared 6 bases from V and 2 bases from J, leaving 17 bases between. The CDR3 loop is CASRAGGGDPYEQYF. CDR3 bases: TGTGCCAGCAGGGCCGGAGGGGGCGATCCCTACGAGCAGTACTTC.

This CDR3 is CASSLAQQETQYF. The DNA of the CDR3 is TGTGCCAGCAGTTTAGCGCAGCAAGAGACCCAGTACTTC. The chain uses TRBV12-3 or TRBV12-4 and TRBJ2-5; D gene uncertain. This CDR3 is 13 amino acids long. With 0 bases removed from V and 2 bases from J, the gap between germline ends came to 4 bases.

This chain uses TRBV21-1 with TRBJ1-1; TRBD1, the table's D call, was not compared with the DNA. TRBV21-1 is marked as a pseudogene. The CDR3 extends over 15 amino acids. The CDR3 DNA reads TGTGCCAGCAGCACTCGCTTCAGGGTGTCGACTGAAGCTTTCTTT. This translates into CASSTRFRVSTEAFF.

The chain carries TRBV5-1 and TRBJ1-1, with D unclear. The CDR3 contains 14 residues. Trimming took 0 bases from V and 0 from J, leaving 6 bases between them. Germline V CDR1 and CDR2: SGHRS, YFSETQ. CDR3 region: CASSLELMNTEAFF. The CDR3 DNA is TGCGCCAGCAGCTTGGAACTTATGAACACTGAAGCTTTCTTT.

By sample share, this clone is medium-sized. This chain connects TRBV27 to TRBJ2-7, with a tentative D call TRBD1 (6 bases). This CDR3 contains 14 residues. Trimming removed 4 bases from V and 5 bases from J, with 15 bases in between. Germline CDR1 MNHEY, CDR2 SMNVEV (reference sequence). CDR3 DNA sequence: TGTGCCAGCAGTTACTCCGGGACAATCGACGAGCAGTACTTC. Translating it yields CASSYSGTIDEQYF.

This clone appeared a single time. J is TRBJ1-5 and V is TRBV18; 9 nucleotides match TRBD1. CDR3 size: 15 residues. Germline V gene lookup returns CDR1 KGHSH and CDR2 LQKENI. The V segment lost 3 bases and the J segment 2 bases; nucleotides outside the gene matches: 2. The CDR3 reads CASSPGQGRNQPQHF. CDR3 DNA sequence: TGTGCCAGCTCACCCGGACAGGGGCGCAATCAGCCCCAGCATTTT.

The chain carries TRBV28 and TRBJ2-4, with D tentatively TRBD2 (6 bases). V lost 2 bases and J lost 1, with 12 bases in between. CDR3 length: 16 amino acids. Germline values: CDR1 MDHEN, CDR2 SYDVKM. In DNA, the CDR3 is TGTGCCAGCAGTTTAGGGGGGAGAGGGGCCAAAAACATTCAGTACTTC. Amino acid sequence: CASSLGGRGAKNIQYF.

Concerning this clone itself: This sample also contains other DNA sequences that code for the same CDR3. The gene calls are TRBV5-1 and TRBJ2-3; TRBD2 aligns across 10 bases. Trimming cost V 4 bases and J 0 bases; bases outside gene matches: 5. This CDR3 has 16 amino acids. Germline CDR1 SGHRS, CDR2 YFSETQ. For the CDR3, the DNA is TGCGCCAGCAGCCTCGGACTAGCGGCTAGCACAGATACGCAGTATTTT. This codes for CASSLGLAASTDTQYF.

This chain joins TRBV30 and TRBJ1-1; no firm D call. The V end was cut by 1 base, the J end by 3 bases, with 9 bases between. Germline CDR1 GTSNPN, CDR2 SVGIG (reference sequence). This CDR3 is built from 13 residues. Written as DNA, the CDR3 is TGTGCCTGGAGTGGCCAGAGGTACACTGAAGCTTTCTTT. Translated: CAWSGQRYTEAFF.

V is TRBV5-1 and J is TRBJ1-2; TRBD1 aligns across 11 bases. Germline V lookup: CDR1 SGHRS, CDR2 YFSETQ. V gave up 9 bases and J gave up 5 bases; unmatched junction bases: 9. The CDR3 consists of 14 residues. The CDR3 coding sequence is TGCGCCACCAACCAAGGGACAGGGGGGTATGGCTACACCTTC. It codes for CATNQGTGGYGYTF.

The rearrangement uses TRBV19 and TRBJ2-1; a weak D match, TRBD2 (5 bases). The V gene's germline CDR1 is LNHDA and CDR2 SQIVND (reference sequence). V shed 5 bases and J shed 6 bases, with 11 bases lying between them. The CDR3 runs to 13 residues. CDR3 sequence reads: CASSPTRSNEQFF. As DNA, the CDR3 is TGTGCCAGTAGTCCAACTAGGTCCAATGAGCAGTTCTTC.

J is TRBJ2-1 and V is TRBV3-1 (or the pseudogene TRBV3-2); 7 bases agree with TRBD2. V shed 3 bases and J 0 bases; nucleotides not matched to a gene: 11. In germline, CDR1 is LGHDT, CDR2 YNNKEL (reference sequence). The CDR3 extends over 18 amino acids. CDR3 DNA: TGTGCCAGCAGCCATAGGGGAGGGTCCTACAGCTCCTACAATGAGCAGTTCTTC. Translated: CASSHRGGSYSSYNEQFF.

The chain uses TRBV9 and TRBJ2-1, with 12 bases that match TRBD2. The CDR3 is made up of 15 amino acids. CDR1 and CDR2 from the germline V gene are SGDLS and YYNGEE. Trimming at V came to 3 bases and at J to 4 bases, leaving 2 bases not matched to a gene. CDR3 DNA sequence: TGTGCCAGCAGCGCGGGACTAGCGGGTTACAATGAGCAGTTCTTC. Amino acids: CASSAGLAGYNEQFF.